A selection of T cell receptor beta chains follows, all from one sample in a study of technical replicates of blood from a few donors. The method was immunoSEQ multiplex PCR; TCRdb's version includes in-frame clones alone and lacks a portion of them. The table shows over 80,000 clones, with approximately 96% occurring only once. What was sequenced was T cells isolated from PBMCs. These receptors all come from a human donor in good health. The CDR3 runs from the conserved cysteine through the conserved F or W. The D gene is left open where the match is weak. Not all rows give a size; the values are once, few, many and, for expanded clones, a class.

clone size	D gene	V gene	J gene	CDR3 protein	CDR3 DNA
.	TRBD1	TRBV12-5	TRBJ1-5	CASGGQESSNQPQHF	TGTGCTAGTGGTGGACAGGAATCGAGCAATCAGCCCCAGCATTTT
once	.	TRBV19	TRBJ1-4	CASSMGQGSLKLFF	TGTGCCAGTAGTATGGGGCAGGGATCCCTAAAACTGTTTTTT
.	TRBD2	TRBV7-2	TRBJ2-7	CASSLGYSGRTPYEQYF	TGTGCCAGCAGCTTAGGATATAGCGGGAGGACCCCCTACGAGCAGTACTTC
.	TRBD1	TRBV19	TRBJ1-1	CASSPIRDRGPSTNTEAFF	TGTGCCAGTAGCCCAATCCGGGACAGGGGGCCGTCGACGAACACTGAAGCTTTCTTT
.	TRBD1	TRBV13	TRBJ2-4	CASMIGTGKNIQYF	TGTGCCAGCATGATAGGGACAGGGAAAAACATTCAGTACTTC
.	TRBD2	TRBV30	TRBJ2-1	CAWSVLRGEGGPFSYNEQFF	TGTGCCTGGAGTGTACTTCGGGGTGAGGGAGGGCCGTTCTCCTACAATGAGCAGTTCTTC
.	.	TRBV19	TRBJ1-5	CASSIDLESNQPQHF	TGTGCCAGTAGTATAGATCTAGAGTCTAATCAGCCCCAGCATTTT
once	.	TRBV5-1	TRBJ1-1	CASSLGGRNTEAFF	TGCGCCAGCAGCTTGGGGGGGCGCAACACTGAAGCTTTCTTT
.	.	TRBV21-1	TRBJ2-7	CASRDRDREDALYF	TGTGCCAGCAGAGACCGGGACAGGGAAGACGCCCTGTACTTC
.	.	TRBV7-3	TRBJ2-1	CASSLIGGSPPRDEQFF	TGTGCCAGCAGCTTAATTGGCGGCTCTCCCCCCCGGGATGAGCAGTTCTTC
.	.	TRBV29-1	TRBJ2-7	CSVVQAGGAGEQYF	TGCAGCGTTGTACAGGCTGGAGGGGCGGGTGAGCAGTACTTC
.	.	TRBV30	TRBJ1-3	CAWQMIGENTIYF	TGTGCCTGGCAAATGATAGGGGAAAACACCATATATTTT
.	TRBD2	TRBV7-2	TRBJ2-7	CASSSGTSGLYEQYF	TGTGCCAGCAGCTCCGGGACTAGCGGGCTTTACGAGCAGTACTTC
.	.	TRBV28	TRBJ2-7	CASSPDYYYEQYF	TGTGCCAGCAGTCCGGACTACTATTACGAGCAGTACTTC
.	TRBD2	TRBV5-1	TRBJ2-1	CASSLSSGNYNEQFF	TGCGCCAGCAGCTTGAGTAGCGGGAACTACAATGAGCAGTTCTTC
.	.	TRBV28	TRBJ1-2	CASRSRQTYGYTF	TGTGCCAGCAGAAGTAGACAGACCTATGGCTACACCTTC
.	TRBD2	TRBV7-6	TRBJ2-2	CASSISGGNTGELFF	TGTGCCAGCTCTATTAGCGGGGGCAACACCGGGGAGCTGTTTTTT
once	TRBD2	TRBV30	TRBJ2-7	CAWRELAGGLFYEQYF	TGTGCCTGGAGGGAGCTAGCGGGAGGCCTCTTTTACGAGCAGTACTTC
once	.	TRBV20-1	TRBJ1-2	CSAHRDVGYTF	TGCAGTGCTCACAGGGACGTTGGCTACACCTTC
.	.	TRBV27	TRBJ2-3	CASSFWGGRTDTQYF	TGTGCCAGCAGTTTTTGGGGCGGACGCACAGATACGCAGTATTTT
.	TRBD1	TRBV19	TRBJ1-5	CASKPGQGSQPQHF	TGTGCCAGTAAACCGGGACAGGGTAGCCAGCCCCAGCATTTT
.	TRBD1	TRBV7-9	TRBJ2-7	CASSWPRTGLYEQYF	TGTGCCAGCAGCTGGCCCCGGACAGGGCTATACGAGCAGTACTTC